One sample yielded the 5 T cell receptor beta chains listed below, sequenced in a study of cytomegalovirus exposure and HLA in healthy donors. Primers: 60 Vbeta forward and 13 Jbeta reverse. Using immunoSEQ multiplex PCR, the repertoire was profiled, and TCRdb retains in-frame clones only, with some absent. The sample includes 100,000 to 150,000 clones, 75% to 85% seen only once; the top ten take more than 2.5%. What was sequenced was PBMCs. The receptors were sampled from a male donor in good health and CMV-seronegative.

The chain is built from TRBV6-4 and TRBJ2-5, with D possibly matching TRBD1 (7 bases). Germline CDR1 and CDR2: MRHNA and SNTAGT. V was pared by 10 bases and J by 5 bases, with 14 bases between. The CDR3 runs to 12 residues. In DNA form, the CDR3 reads TGTGCCAACAGCCCAGGGGGGGAGACCCAGTACTTC. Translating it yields CANSPGGETQYF.

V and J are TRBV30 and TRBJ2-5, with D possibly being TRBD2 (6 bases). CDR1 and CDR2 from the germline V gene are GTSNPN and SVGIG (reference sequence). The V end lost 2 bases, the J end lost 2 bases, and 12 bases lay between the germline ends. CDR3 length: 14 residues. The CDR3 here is CAWSIRLVQETQYF. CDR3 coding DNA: TGTGCCTGGAGTATTAGACTAGTTCAAGAGACCCAGTACTTC.

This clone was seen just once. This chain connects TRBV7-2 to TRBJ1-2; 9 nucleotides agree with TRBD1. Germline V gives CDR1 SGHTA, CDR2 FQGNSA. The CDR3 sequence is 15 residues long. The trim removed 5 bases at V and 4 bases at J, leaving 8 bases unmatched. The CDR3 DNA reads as TGTGCCAGCAGCCCAGGACAGGGGTATAGCTATGGCTACACCTTC. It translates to CASSPGQGYSYGYTF.

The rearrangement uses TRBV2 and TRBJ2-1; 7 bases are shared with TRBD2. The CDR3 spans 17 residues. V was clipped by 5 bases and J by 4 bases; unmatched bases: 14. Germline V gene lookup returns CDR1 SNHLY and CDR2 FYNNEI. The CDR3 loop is CASSPLGIGGEYNEQFF. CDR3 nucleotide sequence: TGTGCCAGCAGTCCCCTGGGTATTGGGGGGGAGTACAATGAGCAGTTCTTC.

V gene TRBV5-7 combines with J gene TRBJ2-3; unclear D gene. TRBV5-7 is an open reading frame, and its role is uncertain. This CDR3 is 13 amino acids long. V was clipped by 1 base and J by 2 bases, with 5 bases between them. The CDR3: CASSLTNTDTQYF. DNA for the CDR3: TGTGCCAGCAGCTTGACAAACACAGATACGCAGTATTTT.